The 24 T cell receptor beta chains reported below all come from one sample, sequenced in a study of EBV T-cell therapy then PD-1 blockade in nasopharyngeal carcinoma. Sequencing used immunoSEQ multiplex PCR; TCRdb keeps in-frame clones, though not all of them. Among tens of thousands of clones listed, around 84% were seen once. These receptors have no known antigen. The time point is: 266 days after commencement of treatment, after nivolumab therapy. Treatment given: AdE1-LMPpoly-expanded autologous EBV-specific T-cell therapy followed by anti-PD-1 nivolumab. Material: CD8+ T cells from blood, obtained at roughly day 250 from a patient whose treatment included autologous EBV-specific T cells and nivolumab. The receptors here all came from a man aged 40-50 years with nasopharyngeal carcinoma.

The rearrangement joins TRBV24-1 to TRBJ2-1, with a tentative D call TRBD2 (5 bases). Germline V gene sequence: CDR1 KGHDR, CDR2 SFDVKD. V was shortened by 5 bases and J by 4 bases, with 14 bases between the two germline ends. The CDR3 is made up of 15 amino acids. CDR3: CATSAVSGEYNEQFF. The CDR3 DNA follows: TGTGCCACCAGTGCCGTCAGCGGCGAGTACAATGAGCAGTTCTTC.

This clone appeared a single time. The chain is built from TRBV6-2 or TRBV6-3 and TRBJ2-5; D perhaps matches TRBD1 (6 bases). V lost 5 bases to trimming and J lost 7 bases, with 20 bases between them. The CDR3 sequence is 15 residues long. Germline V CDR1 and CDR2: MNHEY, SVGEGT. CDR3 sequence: CASSDRDNQPGTQYF. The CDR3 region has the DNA TGTGCCAGCAGTGACCGGGACAACCAACCGGGGACCCAGTACTTC.

For the CDR3, the DNA is TGTGCCAGCTCATACGCGGGGGCCGAGCAGTACTTC. Its translation is CASSYAGAEQYF. The rearrangement uses TRBV18 and TRBJ2-7; a weak D match, TRBD2 (7 bases). Germline values: CDR1 KGHSH, CDR2 LQKENI. The germline V and J ends were trimmed by 5 bases and 6 bases, with 11 bases remaining between them. This CDR3 spans 12 amino acids. Combining the CDR3 with reference TRBV18 and TRBJ2-7 gives the whole variable domain NAGVMQNPRHLVRRRGQEARLRCSPMKGHSHVYWYRQLPEEGLKFMVYLQKENIIDESGMPKERFSAEFPKEGPSILRIQQVVRGDSAAYFCASSYAGAEQYFGPGTRLTVT.

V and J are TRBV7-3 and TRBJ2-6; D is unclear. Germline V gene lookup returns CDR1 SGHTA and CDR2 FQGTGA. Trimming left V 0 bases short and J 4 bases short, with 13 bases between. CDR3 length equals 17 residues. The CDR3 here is CASSLTLRAAGANVLTF. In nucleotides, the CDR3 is TGTGCCAGCAGCTTAACGTTAAGGGCTGCCGGGGCCAACGTCCTGACTTTC.

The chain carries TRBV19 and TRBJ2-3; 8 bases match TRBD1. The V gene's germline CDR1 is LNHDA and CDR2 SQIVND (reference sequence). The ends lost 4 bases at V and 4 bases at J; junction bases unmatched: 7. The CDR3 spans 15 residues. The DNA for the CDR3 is TGTGCCAGTAGTAACAGGGGGTGGGGAGCAGATACGCAGTATTTT. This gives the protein CASSNRGWGADTQYF.

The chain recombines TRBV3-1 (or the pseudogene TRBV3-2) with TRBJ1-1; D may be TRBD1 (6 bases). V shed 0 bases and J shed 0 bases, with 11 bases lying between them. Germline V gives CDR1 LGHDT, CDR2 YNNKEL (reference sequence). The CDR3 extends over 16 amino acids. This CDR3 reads CASSQDADSMNTEAFF. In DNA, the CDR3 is TGTGCCAGCAGCCAAGACGCGGACAGCATGAACACTGAAGCTTTCTTT.

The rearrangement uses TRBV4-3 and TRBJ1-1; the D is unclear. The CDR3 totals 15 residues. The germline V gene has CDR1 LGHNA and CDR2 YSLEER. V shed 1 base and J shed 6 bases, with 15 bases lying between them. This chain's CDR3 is CASSQARHSGAEAFF. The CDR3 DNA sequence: TGCGCCAGCAGCCAAGCACGCCACTCCGGGGCTGAAGCTTTCTTT.

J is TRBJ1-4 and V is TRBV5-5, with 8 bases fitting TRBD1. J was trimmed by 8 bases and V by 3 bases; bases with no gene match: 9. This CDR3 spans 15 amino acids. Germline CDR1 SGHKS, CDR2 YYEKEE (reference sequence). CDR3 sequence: CASSSRTGYREKLFF. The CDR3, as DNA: TGTGCCAGCAGCTCCCGGACAGGGTATCGGGAAAAACTGTTTTTT.

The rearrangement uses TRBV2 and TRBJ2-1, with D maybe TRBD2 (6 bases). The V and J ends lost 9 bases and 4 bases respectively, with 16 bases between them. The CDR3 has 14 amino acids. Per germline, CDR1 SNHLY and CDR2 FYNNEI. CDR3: CARVDGRGYNEQFF. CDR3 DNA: TGTGCCAGGGTGGATGGGCGGGGTTACAATGAGCAGTTCTTC.

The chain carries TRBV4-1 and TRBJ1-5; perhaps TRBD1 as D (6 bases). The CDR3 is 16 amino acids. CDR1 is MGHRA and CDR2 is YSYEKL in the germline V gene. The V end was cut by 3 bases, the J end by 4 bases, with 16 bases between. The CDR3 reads CASSQAFGGFNQPQHF. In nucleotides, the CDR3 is TGCGCCAGCAGCCAGGCCTTCGGGGGCTTTAATCAGCCCCAGCATTTT.

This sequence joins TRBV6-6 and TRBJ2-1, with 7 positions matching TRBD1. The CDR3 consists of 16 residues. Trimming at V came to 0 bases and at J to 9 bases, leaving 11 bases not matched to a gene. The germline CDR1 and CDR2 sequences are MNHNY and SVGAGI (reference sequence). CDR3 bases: TGTGCCAGCAGTTACTCTGACAGGGCGCCTTACCGTGAGCAGTTCTTC. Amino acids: CASSYSDRAPYREQFF.

CDR3 nucleotide sequence: TGTGCCAGCTCACCGGGGACAGTTCAAGAGACCCAGTACTTC. This sequence encodes CASSPGTVQETQYF. The genes are TRBV18 and TRBJ2-5; 7 bases align to TRBD1. The germline CDR1 and CDR2 sequences are KGHSH and LQKENI. The CDR3 spans 14 residues. Unmatched junction bases numbered 3, after V lost 3 bases and J lost 2 bases.

The CDR3 nucleotides are TGTGCCAGCACCGAGGGGGGGGGATCTGCAATTACTGAGCAGTTCTTC. It encodes CASTEGGGSAITEQFF. The rearrangement uses TRBV6-4 and TRBJ2-1; D is perhaps TRBD2 (7 bases). V lost 7 bases and J lost 9, with 25 bases in between. CDR1 MRHNA and CDR2 SNTAGT come from the germline V gene. This CDR3 is built from 16 residues.

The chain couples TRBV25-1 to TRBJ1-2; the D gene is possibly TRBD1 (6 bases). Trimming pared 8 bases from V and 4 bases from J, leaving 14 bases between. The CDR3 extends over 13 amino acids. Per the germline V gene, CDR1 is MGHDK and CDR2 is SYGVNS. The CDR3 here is CASLKGEGYGYTF. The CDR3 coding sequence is TGTGCCAGCCTGAAGGGGGAGGGCTATGGCTACACCTTC.

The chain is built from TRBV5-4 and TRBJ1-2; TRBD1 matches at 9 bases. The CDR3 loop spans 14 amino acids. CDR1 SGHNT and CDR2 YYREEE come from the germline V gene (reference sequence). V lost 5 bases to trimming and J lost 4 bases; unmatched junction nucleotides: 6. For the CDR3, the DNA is TGTGCCAGCAGTCCGGGACAGGGAGGCTATGGCTACACCTTC. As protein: CASSPGQGGYGYTF.

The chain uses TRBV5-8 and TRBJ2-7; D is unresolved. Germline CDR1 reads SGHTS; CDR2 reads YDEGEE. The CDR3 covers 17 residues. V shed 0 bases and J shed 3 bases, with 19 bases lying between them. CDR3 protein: CASSLAPLGIRSYEQYF. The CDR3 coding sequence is TGTGCCAGCAGCTTGGCCCCCCTCGGAATACGGAGCTACGAGCAGTACTTC.

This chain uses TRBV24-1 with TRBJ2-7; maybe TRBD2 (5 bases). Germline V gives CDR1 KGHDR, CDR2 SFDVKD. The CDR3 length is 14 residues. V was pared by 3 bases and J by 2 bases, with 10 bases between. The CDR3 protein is CATSDRGPAYEQYF. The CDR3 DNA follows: TGTGCCACCAGTGATCGAGGGCCAGCCTACGAGCAGTACTTC.

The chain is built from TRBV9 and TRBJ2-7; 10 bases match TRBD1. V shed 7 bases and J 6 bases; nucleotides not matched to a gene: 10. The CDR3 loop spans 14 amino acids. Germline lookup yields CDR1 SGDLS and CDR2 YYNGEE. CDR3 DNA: TGTGCCAGCGGAACCGGGACAGGGGCATTCGAGCAGTACTTC. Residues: CASGTGTGAFEQYF.

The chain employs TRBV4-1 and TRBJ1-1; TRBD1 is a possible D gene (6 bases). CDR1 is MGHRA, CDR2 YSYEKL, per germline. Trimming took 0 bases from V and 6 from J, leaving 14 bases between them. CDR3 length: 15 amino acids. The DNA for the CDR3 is TGCGCCAGCAGCCAAGATTTTGGGGGGCGGCCTGAAGCTTTCTTT. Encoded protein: CASSQDFGGRPEAFF.

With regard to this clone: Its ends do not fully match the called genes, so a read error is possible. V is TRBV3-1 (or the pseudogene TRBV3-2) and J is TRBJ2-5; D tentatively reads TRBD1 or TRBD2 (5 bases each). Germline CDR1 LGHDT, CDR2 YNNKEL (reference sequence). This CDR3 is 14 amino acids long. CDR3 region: CASSKEGFLETQYF. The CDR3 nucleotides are TGTGCCAGCAGCAAAGAGGGGTTTTTGGAGACCCAGTACTTC.

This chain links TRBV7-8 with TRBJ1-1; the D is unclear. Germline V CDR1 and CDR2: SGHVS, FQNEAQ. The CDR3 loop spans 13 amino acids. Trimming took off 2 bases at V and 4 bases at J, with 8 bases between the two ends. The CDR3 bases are TGTGCCAGCAGCTTAAAGTGGGGCACTGAAGCTTTCTTT. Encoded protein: CASSLKWGTEAFF.

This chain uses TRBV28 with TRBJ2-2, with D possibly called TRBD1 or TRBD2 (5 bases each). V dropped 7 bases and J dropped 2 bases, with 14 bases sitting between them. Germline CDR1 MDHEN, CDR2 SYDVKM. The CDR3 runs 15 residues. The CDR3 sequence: CASTRDLTNTGELFF. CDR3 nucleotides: TGTGCCAGCACCCGGGACCTAACCAACACCGGGGAGCTGTTTTTT. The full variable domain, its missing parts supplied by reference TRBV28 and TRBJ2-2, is DVKVTQSSRYLVKRTGEKVFLECVQDMDHENMFWYRQDPGLGLRLIYFSYDVKMKEKGDIPEGYSVSREKKERFSLILESASTNQTSMYLCASTRDLTNTGELFFGEGSRLTVL.

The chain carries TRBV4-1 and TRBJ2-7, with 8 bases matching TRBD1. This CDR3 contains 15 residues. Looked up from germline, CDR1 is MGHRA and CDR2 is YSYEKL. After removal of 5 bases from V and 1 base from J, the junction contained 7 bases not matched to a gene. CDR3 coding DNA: TGCGCCAGCAGCGACCCCGGGACAGGATCCTACGAGCAGTACTTC. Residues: CASSDPGTGSYEQYF.

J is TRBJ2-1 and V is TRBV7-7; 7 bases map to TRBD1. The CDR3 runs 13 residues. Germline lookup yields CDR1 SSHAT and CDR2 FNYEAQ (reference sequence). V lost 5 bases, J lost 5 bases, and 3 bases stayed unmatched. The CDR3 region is CASSMGTDNEQFF. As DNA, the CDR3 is TGTGCCAGCAGCATGGGGACAGACAATGAGCAGTTCTTC.